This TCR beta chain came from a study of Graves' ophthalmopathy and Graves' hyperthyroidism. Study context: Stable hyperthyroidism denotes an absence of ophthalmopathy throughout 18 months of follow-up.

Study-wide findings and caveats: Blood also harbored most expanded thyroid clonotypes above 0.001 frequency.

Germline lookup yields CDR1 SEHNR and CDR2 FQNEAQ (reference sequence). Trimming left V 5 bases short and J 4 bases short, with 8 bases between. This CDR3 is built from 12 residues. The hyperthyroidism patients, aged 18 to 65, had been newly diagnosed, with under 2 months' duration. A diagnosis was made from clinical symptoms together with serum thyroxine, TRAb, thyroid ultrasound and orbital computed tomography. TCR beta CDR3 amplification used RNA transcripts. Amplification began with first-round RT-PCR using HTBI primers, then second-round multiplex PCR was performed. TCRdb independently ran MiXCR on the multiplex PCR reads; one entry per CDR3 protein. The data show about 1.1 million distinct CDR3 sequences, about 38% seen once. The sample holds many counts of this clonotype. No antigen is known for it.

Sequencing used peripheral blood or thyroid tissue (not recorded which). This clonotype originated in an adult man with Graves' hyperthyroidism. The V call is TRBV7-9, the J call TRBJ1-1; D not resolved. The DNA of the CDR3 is TGTGCCAGCAGCCGACTCGTCACTGAAGCTTTCTTT. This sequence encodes CASSRLVTEAFF.